What follows are 30 T cell receptor beta chains derived from one specimen sequenced in a study of T cell changes during pregnancy in multiple sclerosis. Only in-frame clones appear in the TCRdb table, and some are missing; sequencing was by immunoSEQ multiplex PCR. The data contain 39,000 or so clones, about 91% of them singletons. The sample in question was CD8+ T cells from peripheral blood mononuclear cells, obtained after pregnancy. These TCRs come from a female donor with multiple sclerosis, enrolled in a pregnancy study.

The rearrangement links TRBV6-1 to TRBJ1-5, with 7 bases identical to TRBD1. Trimming removed 3 bases from V and 3 bases from J; junction bases left unmatched: 8. CDR1 is MNHNS and CDR2 is SASEGT in the germline V gene. This CDR3 has 16 residues. This CDR3 reads CASSEPSTGSNQPQHF. DNA of the CDR3: TGTGCCAGCAGTGAGCCATCGACAGGGTCCAATCAGCCCCAGCATTTT.

The chain uses TRBV6-5 and TRBJ2-7; D uncertain. CDR1 is MNHEY and CDR2 is SVGAGI in the germline V gene. Trimming pared 0 bases from V and 1 base from J, leaving 7 bases between. The CDR3 consists of 14 residues. CDR3 in amino acids: CASSYSAYSYEQYF. CDR3 in DNA: TGTGCCAGCAGTTACTCGGCATATTCCTACGAGCAGTACTTC.

The chain couples TRBV28 to TRBJ2-7, with 9 bases aligning to TRBD2. Trimming cost V 3 bases and J 6 bases; bases outside gene matches: 12. From germline, CDR1 is MDHEN and CDR2 SYDVKM. CDR3 size: 16 residues. The CDR3 DNA sequence: TGTGCCAGCAGTTTGACTTCCGGGACTAGCTGGGTCGAGCAGTACTTC. Translated, it gives CASSLTSGTSWVEQYF.

The chain couples TRBV4-1 to TRBJ2-1; 7 positions agree with TRBD1. Germline values: CDR1 MGHRA, CDR2 YSYEKL. The V segment lost 2 bases and the J segment 8 bases; nucleotides outside the gene matches: 6. The length of the CDR3 is 14 residues. DNA for the CDR3: TGCGCCAGCAGCCAACAGGGGGTGGAGGATGAGCAGTTCTTC. This sequence encodes CASSQQGVEDEQFF.

The rearrangement links TRBV28 to TRBJ2-2; TRBD2 is a possible D gene (5 bases). The CDR3 length is 15 residues. Germline-derived CDR1 and CDR2 are MDHEN and SYDVKM. Trimming took 2 bases from V and 1 from J, leaving 8 bases between them. The chain's CDR3 is CASSLAAGNTGELFF. For the CDR3, the DNA is TGTGCCAGCAGTTTAGCGGCGGGGAACACCGGGGAGCTGTTTTTT.

The gene calls are TRBV6-1 and TRBJ2-7; D is possibly TRBD1 (6 bases). Looked up from germline, CDR1 is MNHNS and CDR2 is SASEGT. Trimming stripped 2 bases from V and 3 bases from J, with 20 bases between. This CDR3 has 17 residues. CDR3 sequence (DNA): TGTGCCAGCAGTGAAAACCCGCCGGGACACATATTCTACGAGCAGTACTTC. Translated: CASSENPPGHIFYEQYF.

This chain uses TRBV28 with TRBJ2-1; TRBD2 matches at 11 bases. The CDR3 runs 19 residues. The ends lost 6 bases at V and 6 bases at J; junction bases unmatched: 19. Germline V gene data show CDR1 as MDHEN and CDR2 as SYDVKM. The CDR3 sequence: CASSKGLAGGISLGNEQFF. In DNA, the CDR3 is TGTGCCAGCAGCAAGGGCCTAGCGGGAGGTATCTCTCTTGGCAATGAGCAGTTCTTC.

This clone appeared a few times. The rearrangement joins TRBV28 to TRBJ2-7, with 12 bases aligning to TRBD2. Germline lookup yields CDR1 MDHEN and CDR2 SYDVKM. V lost 5 bases and J lost 6; bases outside the gene matches: 5. This CDR3 comprises 14 residues. The CDR3 region is CASSIGTSGFEQYF. CDR3 bases: TGTGCCAGCAGTATTGGGACTAGCGGGTTCGAGCAGTACTTC. Full variable domain (missing parts from reference TRBV28 and TRBJ2-7): DVKVTQSSRYLVKRTGEKVFLECVQDMDHENMFWYRQDPGLGLRLIYFSYDVKMKEKGDIPEGYSVSREKKERFSLILESASTNQTSMYLCASSIGTSGFEQYFGPGTRLTVT.

The genes are TRBV28 and TRBJ2-1; TRBD2 agrees at 9 bases. The germline V gene encodes CDR1 MDHEN and CDR2 SYDVKM. The V and J ends lost 1 base and 7 bases, in that order; junction bases with no gene match: 5. The CDR3 runs to 15 residues. The CDR3 protein is CASSLSVAGVNEQFF. The CDR3 DNA reads TGTGCCAGCAGTTTATCGGTAGCGGGGGTTAATGAGCAGTTCTTC.

This clone was picked up a small number of times. CDR3 region: CSVETGQGPLGETQYF. The CDR3 nucleotides read TGCAGCGTTGAAACTGGACAGGGGCCCCTAGGAGAGACCCAGTACTTC. The V and J genes are TRBV29-1 and TRBJ2-5; the match to TRBD1 covers 9 bases. CDR1 and CDR2 from the germline V gene are SQVTM and ANQGSEA. This CDR3 contains 16 residues. V lost 2 bases, J lost 4 bases, and 11 bases stayed unmatched.

This chain connects TRBV4-1 to TRBJ2-5, with TRBD2 matching over 11 bases. The end of the DNA aligns better with TRBJ2-7, so the J call may be wrong. The CDR3 spans 16 residues. From germline, CDR1 is MGHRA and CDR2 YSYEKL. CDR3 in DNA: TGCGCCAGCAGCCAACGAACTAGCGGGGGACCCTACGAGCAGTACTTC. Translation: CASSQRTSGGPYEQYF.

The CDR3 spells CASNEEGTDTQYF. CDR3 DNA: TGTGCCAGTAATGAGGAGGGCACAGATACGCAGTATTTT. The chain recombines TRBV2 with TRBJ2-3; D might be TRBD2 (5 bases). Germline V gene data show CDR1 as SNHLY and CDR2 as FYNNEI. The CDR3 has 13 amino acids. V was shortened by 9 bases and J by 1 base, with 11 bases between the two germline ends. The full variable domain, with the rest looked up from reference TRBV2 and TRBJ2-3, is EPEVTQTPSHQVTQMGQEVILRCVPISNHLYFYWYRQILGQKVEFLVSFYNNEISEKSEIFDDQFSVERPDGSNFTLKIRSTKLEDSAMYFCASNEEGTDTQYFGPGTRLTVL.

This clone was seen only once. This rearrangement joins TRBV9 to TRBJ1-4; possible D gene TRBD1, 5 bases. The CDR3 is 16 amino acids. The V gene lost 0 bases and the J gene lost 7 bases, with 16 bases spanning the gap. Germline assignment: CDR1 SGDLS and CDR2 YYNGEE. CDR3: CASSVGRGGYGEKLFF. The CDR3 region has the DNA TGTGCCAGCAGCGTAGGGCGGGGGGGGTATGGTGAAAAACTGTTTTTT.

The rearrangement joins TRBV4-2 to TRBJ2-3, with TRBD2 identical over 7 bases. J gave up 0 bases and V 4 bases, and 7 bases lay outside the gene matches. Germline CDR1 LGHNA, CDR2 YNFKEQ. The CDR3 extends over 16 amino acids. CDR3 bases: TGTGCCAGCAGCCCCCGCCCAGCGGGGAGCACAGATACGCAGTATTTT. Amino acid sequence: CASSPRPAGSTDTQYF.

The rearrangement uses TRBV5-4 and TRBJ1-1; 9 positions match TRBD1. Trimming took 2 bases from V and 8 from J; bases not matched to a gene: 4. The germline CDR1 and CDR2 sequences are SGHNT and YYREEE (reference sequence). CDR3 length equals 13 residues. The CDR3 coding sequence is TGTGCCAGCAGCTTCGGACAGGGGACAGAAGCTTTCTTT. This sequence encodes CASSFGQGTEAFF.

In DNA form, the CDR3 reads TGTGCCATCAGTGAGTCGGGGCCTAACACTGAAGCTTTCTTT. Translated, it gives CAISESGPNTEAFF. J is TRBJ1-1 and V is TRBV10-3; D is possibly TRBD1 (5 bases). The CDR3 runs to 14 residues. CDR1 ENHRY and CDR2 SYGVKD come from the germline V gene. Trimming pared 0 bases from V and 2 bases from J, leaving 7 bases between.

V gene TRBV27 combines with J gene TRBJ1-2, with 8 bases fitting TRBD1. The CDR3 contains 15 residues. CDR1 is MNHEY and CDR2 is SMNVEV in the germline V gene (reference sequence). J lost 6 bases, V lost 4 bases, and 10 bases had no gene match. The chain's CDR3 is CASSSTGAGWNGYTF. CDR3 sequence (DNA): TGTGCCAGCAGTTCGACAGGGGCCGGATGGAATGGCTACACCTTC.

The V call is TRBV27, the J call TRBJ1-1, with TRBD1 matching over 8 bases. V shed 7 bases, J shed 0 bases, and the junction held 13 bases outside the gene matches. Germline CDR1 reads MNHEY; CDR2 reads SMNVEV (reference sequence). The CDR3 loop spans 17 amino acids. The chain's CDR3 is CASNSRAGGRMNTEAFF. The DNA of the CDR3 is TGTGCCAGCAACTCGCGGGCAGGGGGCAGGATGAACACTGAAGCTTTCTTT.

The V and J genes are TRBV6-1 and TRBJ1-5, with D unresolved. Per the germline V gene, CDR1 is MNHNS and CDR2 is SASEGT. The CDR3 covers 16 residues. V was cut by 2 bases and J by 0 bases, with 11 bases left in between. The CDR3 spells CASSELAQYSNQPQHF. The CDR3 DNA follows: TGTGCCAGCAGTGAACTGGCACAGTATAGCAATCAGCCCCAGCATTTT.

The chain has TRBV6-6 and TRBJ2-3; 9 nucleotides line up with TRBD1. Per the germline V gene, CDR1 is MNHNY and CDR2 is SVGAGI (reference sequence). The CDR3 spans 15 residues. J gave up 2 bases and V 6 bases, and 6 bases lay outside the gene matches. The CDR3 loop reads CASRPGTGFTDTQYF. The CDR3, as DNA: TGTGCCAGCAGACCCGGGACAGGGTTCACAGATACGCAGTATTTT.

This sequence joins TRBV27 and TRBJ2-3, with D perhaps matching TRBD1 (5 bases). V dropped 5 bases and J dropped 1 base, with 13 bases sitting between them. Per germline, CDR1 MNHEY and CDR2 SMNVEV (reference sequence). This CDR3 comprises 15 residues. The CDR3 bases are TGTGCCAGCAGTCCAAGGGGATTCCGCACAGATACGCAGTATTTT. Its protein is CASSPRGFRTDTQYF.

V gene TRBV7-3 combines with J gene TRBJ2-1; 10 bases are shared with TRBD2. The germline V gene has CDR1 SGHTA and CDR2 FQGTGA. The junction had 16 bases not matched to a gene; V was cut back by 5 bases and J by 0 bases. The CDR3 loop spans 20 amino acids. CDR3 in amino acids: CASSPRVGSGGPPSYNEQFF. CDR3 nucleotides: TGTGCCAGCAGCCCTAGGGTTGGTAGCGGGGGGCCTCCCTCCTACAATGAGCAGTTCTTC.

J is TRBJ2-5 and V is TRBV21-1; the table names TRBD2, a call not compared with the DNA. TRBV21-1 is shown as a pseudogene. The CDR3 runs 17 residues. CDR3 DNA sequence: TGTGCCAGCAGCAAAAGGGGAGGGGACATGTACCAAGAGACCCAGTACTTC. Protein: CASSKRGGDMYQETQYF.

This clone was detected only once. The V gene is TRBV12-5, the J gene TRBJ2-1, with D tentatively TRBD2 (5 bases). Looked up from germline, CDR1 is LGHNT and CDR2 is FRNRAP. CDR3 length equals 11 residues. V dropped 5 bases and J dropped 8 bases, with 7 bases sitting between them. CDR3 nucleotide sequence: TGTGCTAGTGGTAGAGGGTATGAGCAGTTCTTC. Residues: CASGRGYEQFF.

V usage is TRBV6-1 and J usage is TRBJ1-4, with a tentative D call TRBD1 (5 bases). Germline values: CDR1 MNHNS, CDR2 SASEGT. This CDR3 has 11 residues. The CDR3 DNA is TGTGCAACCAACAGGAAAGAAAAACTGTTTTTT. The encoded protein is CATNRKEKLFF.

The V call is TRBV5-1, the J call TRBJ2-5, with a possible D match to TRBD2 (5 bases). The tail of the sequence fits TRBJ2-7 better, so the J call may be wrong. The CDR3 is 13 residues long. Germline V gene data show CDR1 as SGHRS and CDR2 as YFSETQ. As DNA, the CDR3 is TGCGCCAGCAGCCACGGACTCGCCTACGAGCAGTACTTC. This codes for CASSHGLAYEQYF.

The genes are TRBV19 and TRBJ2-7; 9 bases are a match to TRBD1. This CDR3 spans 14 amino acids. Germline CDR1 is LNHDA and CDR2 is SQIVND (reference sequence). After removal of 6 bases from V and 2 bases from J, the junction contained 5 bases not matched to a gene. The CDR3 loop is CASSFGTGTYEQYF. The CDR3 DNA follows: TGTGCCAGTAGCTTCGGGACAGGGACCTACGAGCAGTACTTC. Full variable domain (rest looked up from reference TRBV19 and TRBJ2-7): DGGITQSPKYLFRKEGQNVTLSCEQNLNHDAMYWYRQDPGQGLRLIYYSQIVNDFQKGDIAEGYSVSREKKESFPLTVTSAQKNPTAFYLCASSFGTGTYEQYFGPGTRLTVT.

The chain combines TRBV19 with TRBJ1-5; no clear D. The CDR3 is 13 residues long. Germline V CDR1 and CDR2: LNHDA, SQIVND (reference sequence). The V gene lost 4 bases and the J gene lost 1 base, with 5 bases spanning the gap. The DNA of the CDR3 is TGTGCCAGTAGTAGGCCGAGCAATCAGCCCCAGCATTTT. Its protein product is CASSRPSNQPQHF.

This clone has a single count. The chain joins TRBV9 to TRBJ2-2, with no clear D. V was pared by 2 bases and J by 0 bases, with 8 bases between. This CDR3 is 15 amino acids long. From germline, CDR1 is SGDLS and CDR2 YYNGEE. The CDR3 is CASSVRTSNTGELFF. The CDR3 DNA sequence: TGTGCCAGCAGCGTTAGAACCTCGAACACCGGGGAGCTGTTTTTT.

The rearrangement links TRBV15 to TRBJ1-5, with D perhaps TRBD1 (5 bases). V was shortened by 1 base and J by 7 bases, with 14 bases between the two germline ends. The length of the CDR3 is 15 residues. CDR1 and CDR2 (germline): LNHNV, YYDKDF (reference sequence). CDR3 nucleotides: TGTGCCACCAGCAGAGGGACCTTAGGGGAACAGCCCCAGCATTTT. It encodes CATSRGTLGEQPQHF.